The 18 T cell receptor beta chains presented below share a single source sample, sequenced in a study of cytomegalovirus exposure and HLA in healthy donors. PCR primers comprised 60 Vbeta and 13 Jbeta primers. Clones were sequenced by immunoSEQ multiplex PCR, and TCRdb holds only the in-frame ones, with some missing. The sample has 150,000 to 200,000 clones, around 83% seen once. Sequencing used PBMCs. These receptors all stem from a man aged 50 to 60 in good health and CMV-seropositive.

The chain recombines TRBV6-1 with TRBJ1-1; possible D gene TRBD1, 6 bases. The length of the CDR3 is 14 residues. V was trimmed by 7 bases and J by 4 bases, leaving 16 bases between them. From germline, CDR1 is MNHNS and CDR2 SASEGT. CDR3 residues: CASTIPSGATEAFF. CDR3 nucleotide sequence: TGTGCCAGCACCATTCCTTCAGGGGCCACTGAAGCTTTCTTT.

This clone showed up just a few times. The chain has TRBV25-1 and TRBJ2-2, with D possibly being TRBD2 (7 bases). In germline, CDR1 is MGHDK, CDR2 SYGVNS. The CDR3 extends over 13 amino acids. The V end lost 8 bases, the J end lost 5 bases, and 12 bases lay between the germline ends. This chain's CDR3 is CASGGARTGELFF. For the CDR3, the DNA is TGTGCCAGCGGGGGGGCGAGGACCGGGGAGCTGTTTTTT.

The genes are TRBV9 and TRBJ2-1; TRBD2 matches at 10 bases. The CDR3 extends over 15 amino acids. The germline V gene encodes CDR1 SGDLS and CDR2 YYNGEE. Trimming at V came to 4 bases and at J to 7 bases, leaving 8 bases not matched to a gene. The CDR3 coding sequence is TGTGCCAGCAGCCCCCGGACTAGCGGCGTGAATGAGCAGTTCTTC. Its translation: CASSPRTSGVNEQFF.

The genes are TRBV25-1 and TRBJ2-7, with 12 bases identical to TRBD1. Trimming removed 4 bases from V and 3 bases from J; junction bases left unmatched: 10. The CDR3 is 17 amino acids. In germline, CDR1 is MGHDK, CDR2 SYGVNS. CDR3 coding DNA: TGTGCCAGCAGTGCGACCGCCGGGACAGGGGGCGTCTACGAGCAGTACTTC. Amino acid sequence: CASSATAGTGGVYEQYF.

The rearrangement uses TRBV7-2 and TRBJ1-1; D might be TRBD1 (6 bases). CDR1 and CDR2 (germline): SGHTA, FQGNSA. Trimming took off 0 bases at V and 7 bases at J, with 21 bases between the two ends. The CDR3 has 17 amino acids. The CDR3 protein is CASSLAGDRFDLNEAFF. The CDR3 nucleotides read TGTGCCAGCAGCTTAGCTGGAGACAGGTTTGATCTTAATGAAGCTTTCTTT.

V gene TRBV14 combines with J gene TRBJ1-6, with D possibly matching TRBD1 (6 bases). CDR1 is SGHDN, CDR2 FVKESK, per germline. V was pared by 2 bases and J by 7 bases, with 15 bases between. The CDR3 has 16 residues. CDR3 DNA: TGTGCCAGCAGCCAATACCCTCAGGGGAGAAATTCACCCCTCCACTTT. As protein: CASSQYPQGRNSPLHF.

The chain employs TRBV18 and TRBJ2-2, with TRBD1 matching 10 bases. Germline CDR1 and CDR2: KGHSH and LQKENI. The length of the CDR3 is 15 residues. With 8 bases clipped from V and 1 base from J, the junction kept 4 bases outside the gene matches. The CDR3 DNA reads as TGTGCCAGCCGGTGGGACAGGGGGAACACCGGGGAGCTGTTTTTT. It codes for CASRWDRGNTGELFF.

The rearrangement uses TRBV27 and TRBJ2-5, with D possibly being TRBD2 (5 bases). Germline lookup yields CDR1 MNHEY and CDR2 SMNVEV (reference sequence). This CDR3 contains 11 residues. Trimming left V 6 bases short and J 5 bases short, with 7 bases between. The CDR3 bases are TGTGCCAGCAGACGAGGGGAGACCCAGTACTTC. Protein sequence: CASRRGETQYF.

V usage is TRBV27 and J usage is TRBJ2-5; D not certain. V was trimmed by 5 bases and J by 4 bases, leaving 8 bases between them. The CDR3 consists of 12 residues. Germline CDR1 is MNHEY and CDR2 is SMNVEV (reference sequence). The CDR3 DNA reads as TGTGCCAGCAGTGCCGCCGGAGAGACCCAGTACTTC. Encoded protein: CASSAAGETQYF.

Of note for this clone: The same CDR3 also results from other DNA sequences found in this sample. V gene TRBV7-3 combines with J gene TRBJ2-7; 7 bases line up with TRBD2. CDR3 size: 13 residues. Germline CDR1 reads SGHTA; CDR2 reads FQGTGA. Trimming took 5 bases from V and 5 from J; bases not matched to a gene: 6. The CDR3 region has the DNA TGTGCCAGCAGCCCCGTGGGGGGGGACGAGCAGTACTTC. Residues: CASSPVGGDEQYF.

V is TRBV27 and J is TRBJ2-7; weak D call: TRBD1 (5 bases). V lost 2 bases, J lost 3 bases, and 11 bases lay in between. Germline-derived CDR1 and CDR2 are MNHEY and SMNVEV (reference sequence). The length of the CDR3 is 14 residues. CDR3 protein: CASSLLFQGYEQYF. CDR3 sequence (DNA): TGTGCCAGCAGTTTACTTTTCCAGGGCTACGAGCAGTACTTC.

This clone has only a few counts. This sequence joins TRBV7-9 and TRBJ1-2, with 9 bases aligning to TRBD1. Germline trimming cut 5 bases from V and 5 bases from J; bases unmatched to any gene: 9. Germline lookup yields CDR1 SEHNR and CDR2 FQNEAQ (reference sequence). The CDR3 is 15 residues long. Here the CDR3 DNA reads TGTGCCAGCAGCGAAGTGACAGGGGGAAGTTATGGCTACACCTTC. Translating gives CASSEVTGGSYGYTF.

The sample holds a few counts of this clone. The CDR3 nucleotides read TGTGCCAGTAGTATAAAGGGGATTATTCCGAGGGAGCAGTTCTTC. This gives the protein CASSIKGIIPREQFF. The J gene is TRBJ2-1, the V gene TRBV19; maybe TRBD1 (5 bases). V lost 2 bases and J lost 10, with 18 bases in between. Germline CDR1 reads LNHDA; CDR2 reads SQIVND (reference sequence). The CDR3 runs 15 residues.

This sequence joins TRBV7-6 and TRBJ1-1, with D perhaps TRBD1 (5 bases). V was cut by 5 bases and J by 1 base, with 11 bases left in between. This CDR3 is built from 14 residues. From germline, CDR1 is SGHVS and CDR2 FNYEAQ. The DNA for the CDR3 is TGTGCCAGCAGCGGACAAATCGGGAACACTGAAGCTTTCTTT. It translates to CASSGQIGNTEAFF. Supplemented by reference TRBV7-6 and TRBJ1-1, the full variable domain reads GAGVSQSPRYKVTKRGQDVALRCDPISGHVSLYWYRQALGQGPEFLTYFNYEAQQDKSGLPNDRFSAERPEGSISTLTIQRTEQRDSAMYRCASSGQIGNTEAFFGQGTRLTVV.

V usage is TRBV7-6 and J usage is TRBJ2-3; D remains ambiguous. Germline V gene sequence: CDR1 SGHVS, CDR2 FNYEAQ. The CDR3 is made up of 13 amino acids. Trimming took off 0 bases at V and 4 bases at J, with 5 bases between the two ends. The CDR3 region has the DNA TGTGCCAGCAGCTTAGCGCGGCCAGATACGCAGTATTTT. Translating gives CASSLARPDTQYF.

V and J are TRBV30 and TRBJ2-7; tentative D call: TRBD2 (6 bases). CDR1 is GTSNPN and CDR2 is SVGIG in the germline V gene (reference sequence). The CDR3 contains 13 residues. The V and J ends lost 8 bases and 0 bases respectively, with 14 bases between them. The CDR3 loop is CARESGSSYEQYF. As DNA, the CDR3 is TGTGCCCGGGAGTCAGGGAGCTCCTACGAGCAGTACTTC.

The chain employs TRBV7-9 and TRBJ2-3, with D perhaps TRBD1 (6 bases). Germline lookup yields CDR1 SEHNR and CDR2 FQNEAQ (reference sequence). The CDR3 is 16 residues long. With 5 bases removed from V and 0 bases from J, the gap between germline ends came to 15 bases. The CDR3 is CASSERTASSTDTQYF. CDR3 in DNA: TGTGCCAGCAGCGAACGGACAGCGTCTAGCACAGATACGCAGTATTTT. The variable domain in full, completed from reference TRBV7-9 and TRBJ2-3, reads DTGVSQNPRHKITKRGQNVTFRCDPISEHNRLYWYRQTLGQGPEFLTYFQNEAQLEKSRLLSDRFSAERPKGSFSTLEIQRTEQGDSAMYLCASSERTASSTDTQYFGPGTRLTVL.

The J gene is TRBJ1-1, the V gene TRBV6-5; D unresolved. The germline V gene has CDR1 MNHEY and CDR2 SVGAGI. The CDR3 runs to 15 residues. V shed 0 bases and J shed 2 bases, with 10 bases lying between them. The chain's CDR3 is CASSYSTQSNTEAFF. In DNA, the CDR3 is TGTGCCAGCAGTTACTCGACACAGTCCAACACTGAAGCTTTCTTT.